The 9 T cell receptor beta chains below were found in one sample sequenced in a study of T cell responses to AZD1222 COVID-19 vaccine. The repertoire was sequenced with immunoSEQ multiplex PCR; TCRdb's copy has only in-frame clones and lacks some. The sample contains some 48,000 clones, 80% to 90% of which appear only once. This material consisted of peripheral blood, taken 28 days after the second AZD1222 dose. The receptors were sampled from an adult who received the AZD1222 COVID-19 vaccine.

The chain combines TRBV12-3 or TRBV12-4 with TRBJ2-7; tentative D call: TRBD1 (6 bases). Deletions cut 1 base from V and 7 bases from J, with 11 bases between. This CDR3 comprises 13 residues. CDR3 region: CASSLGQALEQYF. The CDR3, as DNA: TGTGCCAGCAGTTTAGGACAGGCCTTGGAGCAGTACTTC.

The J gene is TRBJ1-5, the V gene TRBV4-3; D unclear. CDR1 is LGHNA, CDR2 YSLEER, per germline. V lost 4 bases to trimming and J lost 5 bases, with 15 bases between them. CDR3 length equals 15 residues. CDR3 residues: CASSPSWVGDQPQHF. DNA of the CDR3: TGCGCCAGCAGCCCCAGCTGGGTTGGGGATCAGCCCCAGCATTTT.

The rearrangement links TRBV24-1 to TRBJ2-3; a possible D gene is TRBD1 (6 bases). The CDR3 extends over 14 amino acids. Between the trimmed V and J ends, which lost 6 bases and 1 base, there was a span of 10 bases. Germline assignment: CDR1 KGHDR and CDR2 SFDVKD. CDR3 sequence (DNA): TGTGCCACCAGTACAGGGTCGGGCACAGATACGCAGTATTTT. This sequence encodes CATSTGSGTDTQYF.

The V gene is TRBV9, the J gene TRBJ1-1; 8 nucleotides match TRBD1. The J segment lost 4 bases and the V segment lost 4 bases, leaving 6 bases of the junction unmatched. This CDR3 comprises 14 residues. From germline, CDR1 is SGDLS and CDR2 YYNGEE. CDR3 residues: CASSTGTGGTEAFF. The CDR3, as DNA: TGTGCCAGCAGCACCGGTACAGGGGGCACTGAAGCTTTCTTT. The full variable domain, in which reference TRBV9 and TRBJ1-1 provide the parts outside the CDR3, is DSGVTQTPKHLITATGQRVTLRCSPRSGDLSVYWYQQSLDQGLQFLIQYYNGEERAKGNILERFSAQQFPDLHSELNLSSLELGDSALYFCASSTGTGGTEAFFGQGTRLTVV.

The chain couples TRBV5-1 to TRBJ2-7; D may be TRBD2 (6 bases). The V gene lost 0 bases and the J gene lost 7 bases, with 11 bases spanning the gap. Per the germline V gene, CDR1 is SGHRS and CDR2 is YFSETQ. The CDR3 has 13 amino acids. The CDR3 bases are TGCGCCAGCAGCTTGGGGGAGGTGTTTGAGCAGTACTTC. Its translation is CASSLGEVFEQYF.

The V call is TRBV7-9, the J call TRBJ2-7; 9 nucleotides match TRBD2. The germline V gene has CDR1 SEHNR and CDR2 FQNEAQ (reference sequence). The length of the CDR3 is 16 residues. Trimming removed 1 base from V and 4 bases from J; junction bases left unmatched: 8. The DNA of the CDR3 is TGTGCCAGCAGCTTAGTGGTTGGGACTAGCAGTTACGAGCAGTACTTC. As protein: CASSLVVGTSSYEQYF. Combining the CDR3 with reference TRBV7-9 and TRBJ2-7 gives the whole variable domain DTGVSQNPRHKITKRGQNVTFRCDPISEHNRLYWYRQTLGQGPEFLTYFQNEAQLEKSRLLSDRFSAERPKGSFSTLEIQRTEQGDSAMYLCASSLVVGTSSYEQYFGPGTRLTVT.

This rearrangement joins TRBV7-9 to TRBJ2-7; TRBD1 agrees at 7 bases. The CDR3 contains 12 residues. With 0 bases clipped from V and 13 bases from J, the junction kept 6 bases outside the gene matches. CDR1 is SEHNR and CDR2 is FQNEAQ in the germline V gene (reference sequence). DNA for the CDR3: TGTGCCAGCAGCTTAGCGGGACAGCCCCTATACTTC. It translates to CASSLAGQPLYF.

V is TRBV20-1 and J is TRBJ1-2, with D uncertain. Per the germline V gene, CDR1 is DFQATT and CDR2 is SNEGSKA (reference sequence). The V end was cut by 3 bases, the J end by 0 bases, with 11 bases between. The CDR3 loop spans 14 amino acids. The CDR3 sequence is CSASWRTSNYGYTF. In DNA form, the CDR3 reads TGCAGTGCTAGTTGGCGGACGTCTAACTATGGCTACACCTTC.

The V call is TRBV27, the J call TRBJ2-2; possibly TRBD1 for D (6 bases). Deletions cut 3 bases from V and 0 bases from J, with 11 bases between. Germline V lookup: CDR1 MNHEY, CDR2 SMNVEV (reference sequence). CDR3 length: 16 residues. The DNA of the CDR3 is TGTGCCAGCAGTTTCATGACAGGCGCGAACACCGGGGAGCTGTTTTTT. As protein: CASSFMTGANTGELFF.